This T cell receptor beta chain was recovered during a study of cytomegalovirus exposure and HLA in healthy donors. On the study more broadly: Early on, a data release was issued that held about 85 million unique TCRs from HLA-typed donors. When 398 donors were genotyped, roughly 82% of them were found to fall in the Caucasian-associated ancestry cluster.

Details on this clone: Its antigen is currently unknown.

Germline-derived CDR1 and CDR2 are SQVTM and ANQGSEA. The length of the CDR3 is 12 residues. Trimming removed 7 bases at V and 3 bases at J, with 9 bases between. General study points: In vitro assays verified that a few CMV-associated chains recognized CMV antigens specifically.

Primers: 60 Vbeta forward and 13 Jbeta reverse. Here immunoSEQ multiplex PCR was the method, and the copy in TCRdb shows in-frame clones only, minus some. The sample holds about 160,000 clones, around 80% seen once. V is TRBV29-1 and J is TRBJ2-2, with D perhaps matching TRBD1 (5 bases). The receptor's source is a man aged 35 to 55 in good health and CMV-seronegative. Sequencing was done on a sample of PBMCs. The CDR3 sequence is CSAQGYTGELFF. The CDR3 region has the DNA TGCAGCGCCCAGGGATACACCGGGGAGCTGTTTTTT.